The clone carrying this T cell receptor beta chain was found once. The CDR3 contains 15 residues. Germline assignment: CDR1 GTSNPN and CDR2 SVGIG (reference sequence). V lost 5 bases to trimming and J lost 0 bases, with 15 bases between them. These data come from a study of CD8 T cells in Susac syndrome. Random hexamers served to reverse transcribe roughly 0.45 to 1 ug RNA. TCRdb reanalysed the immunoSEQ multiplex PCR reads using MiXCR and keeps one entry per CDR3 protein. In the table there are approximately 68,000 distinct CDR3 sequences, about 95% of which are singletons. Material for sequencing was CD8+ T cells from PBMCs. The receptor's source is a human donor with multiple sclerosis. The rearrangement joins TRBV30 to TRBJ2-3; D is unresolved. As DNA, the CDR3 is TGTGCCTGGGGCATACTCCCTGCGAGCACAGATACGCAGTATTTT. This gives the protein CAWGILPASTDTQYF.